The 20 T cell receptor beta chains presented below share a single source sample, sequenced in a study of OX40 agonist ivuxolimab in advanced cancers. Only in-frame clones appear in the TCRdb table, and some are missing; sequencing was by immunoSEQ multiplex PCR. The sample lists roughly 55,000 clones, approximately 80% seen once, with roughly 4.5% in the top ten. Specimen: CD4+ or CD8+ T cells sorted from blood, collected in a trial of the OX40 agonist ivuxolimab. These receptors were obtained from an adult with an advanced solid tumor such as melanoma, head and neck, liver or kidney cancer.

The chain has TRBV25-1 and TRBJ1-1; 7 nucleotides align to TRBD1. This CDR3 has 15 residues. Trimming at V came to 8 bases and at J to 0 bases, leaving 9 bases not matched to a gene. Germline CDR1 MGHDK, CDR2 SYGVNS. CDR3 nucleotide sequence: TGTGCCAGCTGCCCCCGAGGACAGGTGAACACTGAAGCTTTCTTT. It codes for CASCPRGQVNTEAFF. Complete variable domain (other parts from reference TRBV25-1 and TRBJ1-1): EADIYQTPRYLVIGTGKKITLECSQTMGHDKMYWYQQDPGMELHLIHYSYGVNSTEKGDLSSESTVSRIRTEHFPLTLESARPSHTSQYLCASCPRGQVNTEAFFGQGTRLTVV.

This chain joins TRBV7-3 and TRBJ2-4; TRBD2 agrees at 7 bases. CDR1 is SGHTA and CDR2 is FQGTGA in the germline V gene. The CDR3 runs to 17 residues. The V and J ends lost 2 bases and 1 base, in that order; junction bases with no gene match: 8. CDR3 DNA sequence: TGTGCCAGCAGCTTATTCGGGGCGGGGGATGCCAAAAACATTCAGTACTTC. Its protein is CASSLFGAGDAKNIQYF.

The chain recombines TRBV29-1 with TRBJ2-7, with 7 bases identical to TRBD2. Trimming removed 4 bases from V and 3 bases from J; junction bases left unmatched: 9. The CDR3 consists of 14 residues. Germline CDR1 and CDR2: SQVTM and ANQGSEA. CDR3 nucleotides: TGCAGCGTTGGCCGGGACTATCGCCTCTACGAGCAGTACTTC. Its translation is CSVGRDYRLYEQYF.

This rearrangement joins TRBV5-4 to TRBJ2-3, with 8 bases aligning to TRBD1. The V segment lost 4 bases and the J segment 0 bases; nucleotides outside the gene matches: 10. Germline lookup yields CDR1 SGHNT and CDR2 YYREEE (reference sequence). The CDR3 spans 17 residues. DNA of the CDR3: TGTGCCAGCAGCGCCGGACAGGGCCCTATAAGCACAGATACGCAGTATTTT. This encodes CASSAGQGPISTDTQYF. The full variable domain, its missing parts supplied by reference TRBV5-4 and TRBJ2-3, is ETGVTQSPTHLIKTRGQQVTLRCSSQSGHNTVSWYQQALGQGPQFIFQYYREEENGRGNFPPRFSGLQFPNYSSELNVNALELDDSALYLCASSAGQGPISTDTQYFGPGTRLTVL.

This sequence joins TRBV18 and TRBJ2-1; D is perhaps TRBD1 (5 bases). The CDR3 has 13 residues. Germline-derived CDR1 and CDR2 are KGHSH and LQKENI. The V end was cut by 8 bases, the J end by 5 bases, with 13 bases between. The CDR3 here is CASRTGNDNEQFF. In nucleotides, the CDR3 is TGTGCCAGCCGAACAGGAAACGACAATGAGCAGTTCTTC.

The CDR3 reads CASSLTLGPWTQYF. The CDR3 nucleotides are TGTGCCAGCAGCCTCACCTTGGGCCCATGGACGCAGTATTTT. The chain has TRBV5-8 and TRBJ2-3, with D hard to call. This CDR3 has 14 amino acids. V was cut by 4 bases and J by 9 bases, with 18 bases left in between. The V gene's germline CDR1 is SGHTS and CDR2 YDEGEE.

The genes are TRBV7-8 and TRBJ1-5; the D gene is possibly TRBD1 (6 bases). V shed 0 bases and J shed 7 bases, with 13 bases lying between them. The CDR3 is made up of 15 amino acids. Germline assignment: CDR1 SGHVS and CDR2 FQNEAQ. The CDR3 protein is CASSLAGGTPQPQHF. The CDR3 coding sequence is TGTGCCAGCAGCTTAGCAGGGGGGACCCCCCAGCCCCAGCATTTT. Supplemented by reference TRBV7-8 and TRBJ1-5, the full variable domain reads GAGVSQSPRYKVAKRGQDVALRCDPISGHVSLFWYQQALGQGPEFLTYFQNEAQLDKSGLPSDRFFAERPEGSVSTLKIQRTQQEDSAVYLCASSLAGGTPQPQHFGDGTRLSIL.

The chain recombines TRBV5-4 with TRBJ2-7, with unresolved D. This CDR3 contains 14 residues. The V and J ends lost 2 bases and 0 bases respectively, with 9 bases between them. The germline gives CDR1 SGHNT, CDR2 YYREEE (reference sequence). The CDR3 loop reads CASSFKASSYEQYF. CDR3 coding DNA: TGTGCCAGCAGCTTTAAAGCGAGCTCCTACGAGCAGTACTTC.

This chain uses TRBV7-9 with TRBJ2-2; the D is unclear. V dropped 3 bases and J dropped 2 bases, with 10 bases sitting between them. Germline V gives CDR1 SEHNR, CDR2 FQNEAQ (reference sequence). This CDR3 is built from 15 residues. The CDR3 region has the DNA TGTGCCAGCAGCTTCGTCGAGGCTAACACCGGGGAGCTGTTTTTT. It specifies CASSFVEANTGELFF.

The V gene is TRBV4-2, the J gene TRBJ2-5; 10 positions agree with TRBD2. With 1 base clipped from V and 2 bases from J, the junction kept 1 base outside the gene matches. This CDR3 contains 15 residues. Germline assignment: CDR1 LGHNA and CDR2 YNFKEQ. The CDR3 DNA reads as TGTGCCAGCAGCCAAGGGACTAGCGGTCAAGAGACCCAGTACTTC. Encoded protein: CASSQGTSGQETQYF.

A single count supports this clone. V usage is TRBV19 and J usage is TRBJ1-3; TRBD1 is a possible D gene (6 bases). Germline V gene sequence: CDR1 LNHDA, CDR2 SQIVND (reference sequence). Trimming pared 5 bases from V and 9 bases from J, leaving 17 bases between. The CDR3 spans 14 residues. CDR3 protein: CASSPPGHGATIYF. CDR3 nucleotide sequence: TGTGCCAGTAGTCCTCCGGGACACGGTGCCACCATATATTTT.

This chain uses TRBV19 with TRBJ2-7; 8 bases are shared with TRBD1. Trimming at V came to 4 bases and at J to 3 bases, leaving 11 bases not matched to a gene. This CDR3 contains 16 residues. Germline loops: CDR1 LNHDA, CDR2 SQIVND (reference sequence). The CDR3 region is CASSTLSGGSFYEQYF. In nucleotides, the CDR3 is TGTGCCAGTAGTACCCTATCAGGGGGCAGTTTCTACGAGCAGTACTTC.

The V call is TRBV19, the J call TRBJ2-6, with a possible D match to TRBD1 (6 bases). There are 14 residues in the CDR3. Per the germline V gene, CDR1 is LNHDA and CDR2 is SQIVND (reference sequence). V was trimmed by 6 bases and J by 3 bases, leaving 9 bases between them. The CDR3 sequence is CASSHRDGANVLTF. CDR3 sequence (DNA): TGTGCCAGTAGCCACAGGGATGGGGCCAACGTCCTGACTTTC.

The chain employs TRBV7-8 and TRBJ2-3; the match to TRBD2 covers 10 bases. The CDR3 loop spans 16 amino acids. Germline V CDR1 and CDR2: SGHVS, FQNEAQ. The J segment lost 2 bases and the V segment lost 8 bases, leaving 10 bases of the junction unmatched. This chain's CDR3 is CASSNGLAGVTDTQYF. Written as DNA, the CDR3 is TGTGCCAGCTCCAATGGGCTAGCGGGGGTCACAGATACGCAGTATTTT.

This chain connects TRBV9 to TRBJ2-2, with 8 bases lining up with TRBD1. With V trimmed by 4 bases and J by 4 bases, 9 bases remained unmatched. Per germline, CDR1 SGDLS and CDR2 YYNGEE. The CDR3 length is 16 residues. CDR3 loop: CASSRGQGKVTGELFF. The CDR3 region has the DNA TGTGCCAGCAGCCGAGGACAGGGCAAGGTCACCGGGGAGCTGTTTTTT.

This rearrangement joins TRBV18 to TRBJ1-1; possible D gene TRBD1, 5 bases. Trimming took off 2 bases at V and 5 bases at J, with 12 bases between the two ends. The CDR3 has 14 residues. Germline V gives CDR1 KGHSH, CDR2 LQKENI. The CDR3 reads CASSPRGAETEAFF. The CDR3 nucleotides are TGTGCCAGCTCACCAAGGGGCGCAGAGACTGAAGCTTTCTTT.

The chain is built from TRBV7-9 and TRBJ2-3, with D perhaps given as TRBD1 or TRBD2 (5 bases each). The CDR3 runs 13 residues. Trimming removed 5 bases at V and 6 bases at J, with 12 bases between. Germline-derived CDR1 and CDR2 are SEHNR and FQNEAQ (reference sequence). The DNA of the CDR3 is TGTGCCAGCAGCCCTGAGGGGCCGGATACGCAGTATTTT. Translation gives CASSPEGPDTQYF.

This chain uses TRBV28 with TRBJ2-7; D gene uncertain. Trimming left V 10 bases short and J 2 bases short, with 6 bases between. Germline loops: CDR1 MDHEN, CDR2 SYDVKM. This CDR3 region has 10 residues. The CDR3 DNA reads TGTGCCACGAGAGCCTACGAGCAGTACTTC. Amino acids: CATRAYEQYF.

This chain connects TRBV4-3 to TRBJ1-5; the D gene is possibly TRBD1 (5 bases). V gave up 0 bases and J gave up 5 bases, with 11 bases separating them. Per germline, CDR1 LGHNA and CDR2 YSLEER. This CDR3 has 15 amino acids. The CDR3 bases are TGCGCCAGCAGCCAAGAATTGGGGGGTGATCAGCCCCAGCATTTT. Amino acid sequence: CASSQELGGDQPQHF.

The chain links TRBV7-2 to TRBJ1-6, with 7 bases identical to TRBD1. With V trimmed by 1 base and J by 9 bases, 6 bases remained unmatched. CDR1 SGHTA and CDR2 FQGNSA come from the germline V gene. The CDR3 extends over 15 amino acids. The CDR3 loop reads CASSLGTGGSSPLHF. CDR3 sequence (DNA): TGTGCCAGCAGCTTAGGGACAGGAGGGAGTTCACCCCTCCACTTT. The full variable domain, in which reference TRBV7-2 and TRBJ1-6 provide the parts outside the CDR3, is GAGVSQSPSNKVTEKGKDVELRCDPISGHTALYWYRQSLGQGLEFLIYFQGNSAPDKSGLPSDRFSAERTGGSVSTLTIQRTQQEDSAVYLCASSLGTGGSSPLHFGNGTRLTVT.